The entry below gives a single T cell receptor beta chain sequence along with its context. Methods used by the authors: Amplified reference gene primers provided the basis for estimating nucleated cell counts. TCRdb's table, derived via immunoSEQ multiplex PCR, lists solely in-frame clones and lacks some. V and J calls and clone size are given by that table; D and trimming were obtained from the DNA. The sample consists of 93,000 or so clones, 70% to 90% of them appearing once. This record comes from a study of blood T cell repertoires in COVID-19. Study-level information: Some COVID-19 samples were acute and others convalescent; all came from the United States, Italy and Spain.

This CDR3 has 13 amino acids. The germline V gene has CDR1 ENHRY and CDR2 SYGVKD. Trimming pared 4 bases from V and 1 base from J, leaving 7 bases between. Sequences were obtained from peripheral blood. This TCR was sampled from a woman between 55 and 75 years old with acute or convalescent COVID-19. J is TRBJ1-1 and V is TRBV10-3; D is unclear. CDR3 region: CAISGQANTEAFF. For the CDR3, the DNA is TGTGCCATCAGTGGCCAAGCGAACACTGAAGCTTTCTTT.